Shown below are 19 T cell receptor beta chains from a single sample sequenced in a study of control samples from healthy donors and cancer patients. Libraries were prepared by immunoSEQ multiplex PCR; TCRdb keeps only in-frame clonotypes and omits some of them. Among about 75,000 clones listed, 94% were seen once. Material for sequencing was blood. These receptors all stem from a woman in her 40s in good health.

CDR3 residues: CASSFLTGQLNTEAFF. Here the CDR3 DNA reads TGTGCCAGCAGTTTCTTGACTGGACAGCTGAACACTGAAGCTTTCTTT. V is TRBV6-2 or TRBV6-3 and J is TRBJ1-1; D possibly corresponds to TRBD1 (6 bases). Germline lookup yields CDR1 MNHEY and CDR2 SVGEGT. The CDR3 runs to 16 residues. V was pared by 4 bases and J by 0 bases, with 15 bases between.

The rearrangement joins TRBV6-5 to TRBJ2-5; 11 nucleotides line up with TRBD2. J gave up 1 base and V 6 bases, and 4 bases lay outside the gene matches. CDR3 length: 15 amino acids. The germline gives CDR1 MNHEY, CDR2 SVGAGI. CDR3 protein: CASSGTSGIQETQYF. CDR3 sequence (DNA): TGTGCCAGCAGCGGGACTAGCGGCATCCAAGAGACCCAGTACTTC.

The chain couples TRBV28 to TRBJ1-5, with TRBD1 identical over 8 bases. The CDR3 runs 15 residues. Germline V gene lookup returns CDR1 MDHEN and CDR2 SYDVKM. V lost 4 bases and J lost 4; bases outside the gene matches: 6. DNA of the CDR3: TGTGCCAGCAGTTCGGGGACAGGAGATAATCAGCCCCAGCATTTT. Translated: CASSSGTGDNQPQHF.

About this clone itself: An end of the junction differs from the germline gene, which may be a read error. The V call is TRBV9, the J call TRBJ2-1; 9 bases line up with TRBD2. The length of the CDR3 is 15 residues. Germline values: CDR1 SGDLS, CDR2 YYNGEE. CDR3 nucleotides: TGTGCCAGCAGCGCGGGGACTAGCTCCGACAATGAGCAGTTCTTC. Its protein is CASSAGTSSDNEQFF.

V gene TRBV2 combines with J gene TRBJ2-3; 9 bases map to TRBD2. In germline, CDR1 is SNHLY, CDR2 FYNNEI. The length of the CDR3 is 14 residues. V lost 10 bases, J lost 0 bases, and 5 bases stayed unmatched. CDR3 coding DNA: TGTGCCACCGATACTAGCGGGAGCACAGATACGCAGTATTTT. Its translation: CATDTSGSTDTQYF.

The V gene is TRBV28, the J gene TRBJ1-5; 8 bases agree with TRBD1. This CDR3 spans 14 amino acids. Germline V lookup: CDR1 MDHEN, CDR2 SYDVKM. V shed 5 bases and J 5 bases; nucleotides not matched to a gene: 5. In nucleotides, the CDR3 is TGTGCCAGCAGTCCACGGGACAGGCATCAGCCCCAGCATTTT. It encodes CASSPRDRHQPQHF.

The chain joins TRBV25-1 to TRBJ1-6, with 8 positions matching TRBD1. Trimming removed 6 bases from V and 8 bases from J; junction bases left unmatched: 9. Germline loops: CDR1 MGHDK, CDR2 SYGVNS. CDR3 length: 15 residues. The CDR3 region has the DNA TGTGCCAGCAGACCCCCGGGACAGGAGGATTCACCCCTCCACTTT. Its translation is CASRPPGQEDSPLHF.

This chain links TRBV4-1 with TRBJ2-6; 8 bases are shared with TRBD2. J was trimmed by 0 bases and V by 3 bases; bases with no gene match: 7. Germline V gives CDR1 MGHRA, CDR2 YSYEKL. CDR3 length: 18 amino acids. The DNA for the CDR3 is TGCGCCAGCAGCCACCATAGCGGGACCCCCTCTGGGGCCAACGTCCTGACTTTC. Encoded protein: CASSHHSGTPSGANVLTF.

The V gene is TRBV4-1, the J gene TRBJ1-5; D is ambiguous. The ends were cut back, 1 base at V and 6 bases at J, with 10 bases in the middle. Germline CDR1 and CDR2: MGHRA and YSYEKL. The CDR3 is 14 amino acids. This chain's CDR3 is CASSQGGISQPQHF. For the CDR3, the DNA is TGCGCCAGCAGCCAAGGCGGCATCAGTCAGCCCCAGCATTTT.

J is TRBJ2-5 and V is TRBV27; TRBD2 agrees at 13 bases. This CDR3 has 17 residues. V gave up 0 bases and J gave up 3 bases; unmatched junction bases: 4. Per germline, CDR1 MNHEY and CDR2 SMNVEV (reference sequence). DNA of the CDR3: TGTGCCAGCAGTTTATCTTCAACTAGCGGGGGGGAAGAGACCCAGTACTTC. Protein product: CASSLSSTSGGEETQYF.

J is TRBJ1-4 and V is TRBV5-1; maybe TRBD1 (5 bases). Deletions cut 0 bases from V and 2 bases from J, with 11 bases between. The CDR3 has 16 amino acids. The germline CDR1 and CDR2 sequences are SGHRS and YFSETQ. In DNA form, the CDR3 reads TGCGCCAGCAGCTTGGCCCAGGGCGAGACTAATGAAAAACTGTTTTTT. It translates to CASSLAQGETNEKLFF.

The rearrangement links TRBV6-1 to TRBJ1-4; unclear D gene. Deletions cut 3 bases from V and 7 bases from J, with 12 bases between. Germline V gene data show CDR1 as MNHNS and CDR2 as SASEGT. This CDR3 is built from 14 residues. The CDR3 coding sequence is TGTGCCAGCAGTGATTTATCCGTGAGTGAAAAACTGTTTTTT. Residues: CASSDLSVSEKLFF.

This chain connects TRBV5-1 to TRBJ1-2; 8 bases match TRBD1. Germline CDR1 is SGHRS and CDR2 is YFSETQ. The CDR3 runs 15 residues. V lost 0 bases and J lost 2; bases outside the gene matches: 3. Written as DNA, the CDR3 is TGCGCCAGCAGCTTGGAGGCAGGGGGCAACTATGGCTACACCTTC. Amino acid sequence: CASSLEAGGNYGYTF.

This chain uses TRBV6-4 with TRBJ1-2; the D gene is possibly TRBD1 (6 bases). The CDR3 runs to 13 residues. Germline V lookup: CDR1 MRHNA, CDR2 SNTAGT. The V end was cut by 3 bases, the J end by 8 bases, with 13 bases between. This CDR3 reads CASSEGGGGGYTF. CDR3 nucleotides: TGTGCCAGCAGTGAAGGGGGTGGAGGCGGCTACACCTTC.

The chain joins TRBV10-3 to TRBJ1-2; D uncertain. Between the trimmed V and J ends, which lost 6 bases and 8 bases, there was a span of 19 bases. Germline loops: CDR1 ENHRY, CDR2 SYGVKD. This CDR3 has 14 residues. The CDR3: CAISAGDRVLGYTF. The CDR3 coding sequence is TGTGCCATCAGCGCCGGGGATAGGGTATTAGGCTACACCTTC.

This chain uses TRBV19 with TRBJ1-4; no clear D. The germline V gene encodes CDR1 LNHDA and CDR2 SQIVND (reference sequence). This CDR3 has 14 residues. Deletions cut 4 bases from V and 5 bases from J, with 11 bases between. CDR3 amino acids: CASSTGWRNEKLFF. CDR3 sequence (DNA): TGTGCCAGTAGTACGGGTTGGAGGAATGAAAAACTGTTTTTT. The full variable domain, rest sourced from reference TRBV19 and TRBJ1-4, is DGGITQSPKYLFRKEGQNVTLSCEQNLNHDAMYWYRQDPGQGLRLIYYSQIVNDFQKGDIAEGYSVSREKKESFPLTVTSAQKNPTAFYLCASSTGWRNEKLFFGSGTQLSVL.

This chain links TRBV5-1 with TRBJ1-1; possibly TRBD1 for D (5 bases). The germline V gene has CDR1 SGHRS and CDR2 YFSETQ. The CDR3 is 15 amino acids. Deletions cut 4 bases from V and 0 bases from J, with 13 bases between. The CDR3 region is CASSIQAPVNTEAFF. CDR3 in DNA: TGCGCCAGCAGCATACAGGCCCCGGTGAACACTGAAGCTTTCTTT.

The chain uses TRBV3-1 (or the pseudogene TRBV3-2) and TRBJ1-2; 9 nucleotides line up with TRBD1. V was pared by 4 bases and J by 5 bases, with 8 bases of the junction left unmatched. Germline V gives CDR1 LGHDT, CDR2 YNNKEL (reference sequence). The CDR3 is made up of 15 amino acids. CDR3 protein: CASSLRGQGGYGYTF. CDR3 bases: TGTGCCAGCAGCCTCCGGGGACAGGGTGGATATGGCTACACCTTC.

J is TRBJ1-2 and V is TRBV7-9; 9 nucleotides match TRBD1. CDR3 length: 15 residues. The V gene's germline CDR1 is SEHNR and CDR2 FQNEAQ (reference sequence). Trimming took 5 bases from V and 2 from J; bases not matched to a gene: 6. The CDR3 loop reads CASSRRDRVNYGYTF. The CDR3 bases are TGTGCCAGCAGCCGCCGGGACAGGGTAAACTATGGCTACACCTTC.